This TCR beta chain comes out of a study of OX40 agonist ivuxolimab in advanced cancers. Points from the study as a whole: At 0.1 to 3.0 mg/kg, clonal expansion of CD4+ and CD8+ blood T cells had occurred by week 6.

Looked up from germline, CDR1 is LGHNA and CDR2 is YSLEER. V lost 4 bases, J lost 4 bases, and 9 bases stayed unmatched. The CDR3 has 16 amino acids. Points on this clone: What it recognizes is unknown.

TCRdb's table, derived via immunoSEQ multiplex PCR, lists solely in-frame clones and lacks some. The sample consists of about 75,000 clones, 90% of them appearing once. The TCR originated in an adult with an advanced solid tumor such as melanoma, head and neck, liver or kidney cancer. This chain uses TRBV4-3 with TRBJ2-3; 9 bases align to TRBD2. Sequenced material: CD4+ or CD8+ T cells sorted from blood, taken in a trial of the OX40 agonist ivuxolimab. CDR3 nucleotide sequence: TGCGCCAGCAGCCTGCGACTAGCGGAGCCCGCAGATACGCAGTATTTT. It translates to CASSLRLAEPADTQYF.